These T cell receptor beta chains were read from a single sample in a study of blood T cell repertoires in COVID-19. TCRdb's table, derived via immunoSEQ multiplex PCR, lists solely in-frame clones and lacks some. In the table there are around 300,000 clones, over 75% of which are singletons. Sequenced input: peripheral blood. The receptors stem from a man aged 18 to 29 with active or convalescent COVID-19. The CDR3 runs from the conserved cysteine through the conserved F or W. D genes are given only for firm matches.

d_call | j_call | v_call | cdr3_aa
. | TRBJ1-1 | TRBV29-1 | CSGTGHLNTEAFF
TRBD1 | TRBJ2-5 | TRBV5-4 | CASSLWVTGQETQYF
TRBD1 | TRBJ1-6 | TRBV10-2 | CASSDQDRGYGNSPLHF
TRBD1 | TRBJ1-1 | TRBV5-1 | CASGPGTGTSTEAFF
. | TRBJ2-3 | TRBV12-5 | CASGLGESSTDTQYF
TRBD2 | TRBJ2-4 | TRBV5-1 | CASSLGLAGGTGTNIQYF
TRBD1 | TRBJ1-5 | TRBV2 | CASRGTGANQPQHF
TRBD1 | TRBJ1-1 | TRBV19 | CASSIYRGQGMNTEAFF
. | TRBJ1-1 | TRBV14 | CASSQLLNRGHTEAFF
TRBD2 | TRBJ2-2 | TRBV2 | CASRAGLAGTGELFF
. | TRBJ1-2 | TRBV5-3 | CARSLGDSAKGYGYTF
TRBD1 | TRBJ2-1 | TRBV10-3 | CAISTGQTGVNEQFF
TRBD1 | TRBJ2-7 | TRBV3-1/TRBV3-2 | CASSPELQGFYEQYF
TRBD1 | TRBJ1-1 | TRBV9 | CASSVLGQGSNTEAFF
TRBD1 | TRBJ1-2 | TRBV5-5 | CASSSGGSNYGYTF
. | TRBJ1-4 | TRBV5-5 | CASSKDSATNEKLFF
. | TRBJ1-6 | TRBV11-3 | CASSRGGVNSPLHF
. | TRBJ1-1 | TRBV11-2 | CASSSLPRGENTEAFF
. | TRBJ2-6 | TRBV29-1 | CSVEVADSSGANVLTF
TRBD1 | TRBJ1-1 | TRBV18 | CASSQRTGGNTEAFF
. | TRBJ2-6 | TRBV5-4 | CASRTQGSPHVLTF
. | TRBJ2-7 | TRBV9 | CASSVEQGPTYEQYF
TRBD1 | TRBJ1-2 | TRBV29-1 | CSARSSPGQGANYGYTF
TRBD1 | TRBJ1-5 | TRBV2 | CASRGPPPPGQVFNQPQHF
TRBD1 | TRBJ1-6 | TRBV5-8 | CASSSTGRVSPLHF
. | TRBJ1-3 | TRBV7-2 | CASSPKQHSGNTIYF
. | TRBJ2-1 | TRBV4-1 | CASSQVAGAYNEQFF
. | TRBJ2-3 | TRBV4-2 | CASRDRQRDTQYF
. | TRBJ1-2 | TRBV11-2 | CASSLGSQGLGYTF
TRBD2 | TRBJ2-3 | TRBV3-1/TRBV3-2 | CASSQGNAGGPDTQYF
TRBD2 | TRBJ2-5 | TRBV7-6 | CASSLEGLAGGQETQYF
TRBD1 | TRBJ1-6 | TRBV7-8 | CASSLALGDRASSYNSPLHF
. | TRBJ1-6 | TRBV7-9 | CASSFTGYYNSPLHF
TRBD1 | TRBJ2-7 | TRBV19 | CASSLGTGEYHEQYF
TRBD1 | TRBJ2-7 | TRBV5-1 | CASSSDATKVQGAAYEQYF
TRBD1 | TRBJ2-1 | TRBV4-1 | CASSHPGQKNYNEQFF
. | TRBJ1-1 | TRBV9 | CASSVVQGGTEAFF
. | TRBJ2-3 | TRBV7-3 | CASSVRGTDTQYF
. | TRBJ2-3 | TRBV12-1 | CASRDRDAQYF
TRBD2 | TRBJ2-1 | TRBV5-1 | CASSWRGGSYEQFF
. | TRBJ2-2 | TRBV2 | CASRSNSGLNTGELFF
. | TRBJ1-1 | TRBV18 | CASSPQGRLNTEAFF
. | TRBJ2-2 | TRBV19 | CASSIERTEPTGELFF
. | TRBJ2-5 | TRBV28 | CASSLPVYQETQYF
. | TRBJ2-7 | TRBV5-5 | CASSSVSDYEQYF
. | TRBJ2-1 | TRBV9 | CASSLRTDYNEQFF
. | TRBJ1-3 | TRBV13 | CASSPGQGIFF
. | TRBJ2-3 | TRBV4-3 | CASSQDLGRETDTQYF
. | TRBJ1-1 | TRBV6-4 | CASSDFITGVAFF
TRBD1 | TRBJ1-4 | TRBV7-9 | CASSPTGTELNEKLFF
TRBD1 | TRBJ1-2 | TRBV4-1 | CASSQGTGLGYGYTF
TRBD1 | TRBJ2-7 | TRBV29-1 | CSVGQGILYEQYF
TRBD2 | TRBJ2-2 | TRBV25-1 | CASSSTSGDTGELFF
TRBD1 | TRBJ1-1 | TRBV19 | CASEGQLNTEAFF
TRBD1 | TRBJ1-2 | TRBV15 | CATSGDRGDYGYTF
. | TRBJ1-1 | TRBV6-2/TRBV6-3 | CASSPYLQGSTEAFF
. | TRBJ1-1 | TRBV10-3 | CAISHRATEAFF
TRBD2 | TRBJ2-5 | TRBV3-1/TRBV3-2 | CASRRGGAAETQYF